These 23 T cell receptor beta chains were sequenced from one sample in a study of patients and donors after allogeneic stem cell transplantation. TCRdb recomputed calls from the RT-PCR reads with MiXCR, one row per CDR3 protein. The sample includes some 200,000 distinct CDR3 sequences, 41% of them seen just once. Sequences were obtained from blood, either unsorted or a sorted T cell fraction (not recorded which). These receptors originate from a human donor who was either an allogeneic HSCT recipient or a stem cell or donor lymphocyte infusion donor (not recorded which). It is not recorded whose cells these are; they may come from a transplant donor.

The rearrangement uses TRBV6-1 and TRBJ1-5; 8 nucleotides agree with TRBD1. The CDR3 is 15 amino acids. V lost 6 bases to trimming and J lost 3 bases; unmatched junction nucleotides: 7. Germline loops: CDR1 MNHNS, CDR2 SASEGT. CDR3 sequence: CASRRGQDLNQPQHF. The CDR3 DNA reads TGTGCCAGCAGGAGGGGACAGGACCTCAATCAGCCCCAGCATTTT.

The chain is built from TRBV6-6 and TRBJ1-6; 7 bases are shared with TRBD1. The junction had 7 bases not matched to a gene; V was cut back by 2 bases and J by 6 bases. Germline lookup yields CDR1 MNHNY and CDR2 SVGAGI (reference sequence). The CDR3 has 16 amino acids. This CDR3 is CASSYTRQGGNSPLHF. CDR3 in DNA: TGTGCCAGCAGTTACACTCGGCAGGGGGGTAATTCACCCCTCCACTTT.

This chain joins TRBV4-2 and TRBJ2-7, with D uncertain. The CDR3 is made up of 15 amino acids. Germline V gene data show CDR1 as LGHNA and CDR2 as YNFKEQ. V dropped 0 bases and J dropped 0 bases, with 9 bases sitting between them. CDR3 sequence (DNA): TGTGCCAGCAGCCAAGATGGCGATCACTCCTACGAGCAGTACTTC. Its translation: CASSQDGDHSYEQYF.

The table lists this clonotype with a few counts. The chain joins TRBV20-1 to TRBJ2-3; tentative D call: TRBD2 (5 bases). With 5 bases removed from V and 1 base from J, the gap between germline ends came to 10 bases. The germline CDR1 and CDR2 sequences are DFQATT and SNEGSKA (reference sequence). The CDR3 runs 13 residues. The CDR3 here is CSAPGRGTDTQYF. CDR3 coding DNA: TGCAGTGCTCCTGGGCGGGGCACAGATACGCAGTATTTT.

The chain has TRBV12-3 or TRBV12-4 and TRBJ2-7; no reliable D call. This CDR3 contains 11 residues. The V gene lost 1 base and the J gene lost 6 bases, with 4 bases spanning the gap. In DNA, the CDR3 is TGTGCCAGCAGTTTAGTGGGCGAGCAGTACTTC. Its translation is CASSLVGEQYF.

The chain recombines TRBV10-3 with TRBJ2-1; the match to TRBD2 covers 7 bases. V shed 6 bases and J 2 bases; nucleotides not matched to a gene: 16. Germline CDR1 reads ENHRY; CDR2 reads SYGVKD. This CDR3 has 18 amino acids. CDR3 sequence reads: CAISRTLAMAGAYNEQFF. CDR3 in DNA: TGTGCCATCAGCCGTACTCTGGCGATGGCGGGAGCCTACAATGAGCAGTTCTTC.

The CDR3 DNA reads as TGTGCCAGCAGCCTGGGACAGGCTGGAAACACCATATATTTT. This sequence encodes CASSLGQAGNTIYF. This rearrangement joins TRBV13 to TRBJ1-3; TRBD1 matches at 8 bases. The CDR3 loop spans 14 amino acids. Germline values: CDR1 PRHDT, CDR2 FYEKMQ (reference sequence). V shed 5 bases, J shed 2 bases, and the junction held 2 bases outside the gene matches.

The V call is TRBV3-1, the J call TRBJ2-3, with 7 nucleotides matching TRBD2. The CDR3 loop spans 15 amino acids. V was pared by 1 base and J by 4 bases, with 5 bases of the junction left unmatched. Germline CDR1 LGHDT, CDR2 YNNKEL (reference sequence). CDR3 protein: CASSQGGSRADTQYF. The CDR3 DNA reads TGTGCCAGCAGCCAAGGCGGGAGTCGGGCAGATACGCAGTATTTT.

The J gene is TRBJ2-1, the V gene TRBV27; 7 bases agree with TRBD2. The CDR3 totals 16 residues. The trim removed 3 bases at V and 7 bases at J, leaving 12 bases unmatched. Looked up from germline, CDR1 is MNHEY and CDR2 is SMNVEV (reference sequence). CDR3 sequence (DNA): TGTGCCAGCAGTTTTGGGGCGAAGCGGGGCGAGAATGAGCAGTTCTTC. Protein: CASSFGAKRGENEQFF.

The chain has TRBV29-1 and TRBJ2-7, with 9 bases aligning to TRBD1. Trimming cost V 1 base and J 6 bases; bases outside gene matches: 13. This CDR3 contains 16 residues. Per germline, CDR1 SQVTM and CDR2 ANQGSEA. In DNA form, the CDR3 reads TGCAGCGTTGAAGTCTCCATCGGAACAGGGGGCGGCGAGCAGTACTTC. Translated, it gives CSVEVSIGTGGGEQYF.

This clonotype was counted between two and nine times. This sequence joins TRBV27 and TRBJ1-1; D call uncertain. V lost 0 bases to trimming and J lost 6 bases, with 11 bases between them. Germline V lookup: CDR1 MNHEY, CDR2 SMNVEV (reference sequence). The CDR3 runs to 14 residues. The CDR3 bases are TGTGCCAGCAGTTTATCCTCCCTGGTACCTGAAGCTTTCTTT. Its protein is CASSLSSLVPEAFF.

The rearrangement links TRBV30 to TRBJ1-2; TRBD1 might be the D (6 bases). Germline CDR1 reads GTSNPN; CDR2 reads SVGIG (reference sequence). The germline V and J ends were trimmed by 0 bases and 4 bases, with 18 bases remaining between them. The CDR3 loop spans 16 amino acids. Written as DNA, the CDR3 is TGTGCCTGGAGTGTATCCAGACAGGCCCTCTTCTATGGCTACACCTTC. This translates into CAWSVSRQALFYGYTF.

This chain links TRBV29-1 with TRBJ1-3, with D unclear. V was trimmed by 6 bases and J by 1 base, leaving 16 bases between them. CDR1 and CDR2 (germline): SQVTM, ANQGSEA. The CDR3 covers 15 residues. The CDR3 region has the DNA TGCAGCGTCCAAGAGAATCAACGGTCTGGAAACACCATATATTTT. This translates into CSVQENQRSGNTIYF. The full variable domain, its missing parts supplied by reference TRBV29-1 and TRBJ1-3, is SAVISQKPSRDICQRGTSLTIQCQVDSQVTMMFWYRQQPGQSLTLIATANQGSEATYESGFVIDKFPISRPNLTFSTLTVSNMSPEDSSIYLCSVQENQRSGNTIYFGEGSWLTVV.

The chain employs TRBV7-9 and TRBJ1-3; tentatively, D is TRBD1 (5 bases). The V gene's germline CDR1 is SEHNR and CDR2 FQNEAQ (reference sequence). V lost 5 bases, J lost 4 bases, and 12 bases lay in between. This CDR3 comprises 14 residues. The CDR3 region has the DNA TGTGCCAGCAGCCCATCAGGGATGGGAAACACCATATATTTT. It yields the protein CASSPSGMGNTIYF.

The rearrangement uses TRBV18 and TRBJ1-1; D is undetermined. The germline V and J ends were trimmed by 2 bases and 1 base, with 11 bases remaining between them. CDR1 is KGHSH, CDR2 LQKENI, per germline. CDR3 size: 15 residues. The CDR3 bases are TGTGCCAGCTCACCATTAACAGAACCGAACACTGAAGCTTTCTTT. Protein product: CASSPLTEPNTEAFF.

The chain couples TRBV7-2 to TRBJ2-3, with 13 bases identical to TRBD2. J lost 5 bases, V lost 3 bases, and 5 bases had no gene match. Per germline, CDR1 SGHTA and CDR2 FQGNSA. This CDR3 is 16 amino acids long. CDR3 amino acids: CASSFGLAGVVDTQYF. In DNA, the CDR3 is TGTGCCAGCAGCTTCGGACTAGCGGGAGTGGTAGATACGCAGTATTTT.

This clonotype has just a few counts. The chain uses TRBV7-9 and TRBJ2-3; 9 nucleotides agree with TRBD2. V gave up 1 base and J gave up 2 bases; unmatched junction bases: 4. The CDR3 contains 16 residues. Germline V CDR1 and CDR2: SEHNR, FQNEAQ (reference sequence). The CDR3 here is CASSLEGGRATDTQYF. The CDR3 DNA reads TGTGCCAGCAGCTTAGAAGGCGGGAGGGCCACAGATACGCAGTATTTT.

This clonotype was recorded a few times. The chain has TRBV5-1 and TRBJ1-1; the match to TRBD1 covers 8 bases. CDR3 length: 14 amino acids. In germline, CDR1 is SGHRS, CDR2 YFSETQ. Unmatched junction bases numbered 4, after V lost 3 bases and J lost 3 bases. The CDR3, as DNA: TGCGCCAGCAGCTGGGACAGGTCGGACACTGAAGCTTTCTTT. This gives the protein CASSWDRSDTEAFF.

The chain has TRBV12-3 or TRBV12-4 and TRBJ2-3, with a weak D call TRBD1 (5 bases). The V end was cut by 5 bases, the J end by 8 bases, with 14 bases between. The CDR3 contains 13 residues. CDR3 coding DNA: TGTGCCAGCAGTCTTCTAGATCAGGGTACGCAGTATTTT. This codes for CASSLLDQGTQYF.

The V gene is TRBV20-1, the J gene TRBJ1-2; D is unclear. The CDR3 length is 14 residues. The germline V gene encodes CDR1 DFQATT and CDR2 SNEGSKA (reference sequence). Trimming took 0 bases from V and 4 from J, leaving 12 bases between them. The CDR3 loop reads CSARDLEGSYGYTF. The CDR3 DNA sequence: TGCAGTGCTAGAGATCTGGAGGGATCCTATGGCTACACCTTC.

The chain is built from TRBV12-3 or TRBV12-4 and TRBJ2-3; 9 bases are a match to TRBD1. The CDR3 extends over 16 amino acids. V gave up 5 bases and J gave up 6 bases; unmatched junction bases: 12. The CDR3 bases are TGTGCCAGCAGTCCGCGGGACAGGGCAGCTTGGGATACGCAGTATTTT. It codes for CASSPRDRAAWDTQYF.

The chain combines TRBV6-6 with TRBJ1-3; D gene uncertain. Trimming took off 3 bases at V and 2 bases at J, with 2 bases between the two ends. Germline V lookup: CDR1 MNHNY, CDR2 SVGAGI (reference sequence). This CDR3 has 12 residues. The DNA for the CDR3 is TGTGCCAGCAGTTATGCTGGAAACACCATATATTTT. It translates to CASSYAGNTIYF.

The chain uses TRBV6-2 or TRBV6-3 and TRBJ1-5, with TRBD1 identical over 7 bases. This CDR3 has 15 residues. Losses at the gene ends were 2 bases for V and 4 bases for J; bases not matched to a gene: 5. Germline CDR1 reads MNHEY; CDR2 reads SVGEGT. The CDR3 nucleotides read TGTGCCAGCAGTTACGAGACAGGGAGGAATCAGCCCCAGCATTTT. It specifies CASSYETGRNQPQHF.